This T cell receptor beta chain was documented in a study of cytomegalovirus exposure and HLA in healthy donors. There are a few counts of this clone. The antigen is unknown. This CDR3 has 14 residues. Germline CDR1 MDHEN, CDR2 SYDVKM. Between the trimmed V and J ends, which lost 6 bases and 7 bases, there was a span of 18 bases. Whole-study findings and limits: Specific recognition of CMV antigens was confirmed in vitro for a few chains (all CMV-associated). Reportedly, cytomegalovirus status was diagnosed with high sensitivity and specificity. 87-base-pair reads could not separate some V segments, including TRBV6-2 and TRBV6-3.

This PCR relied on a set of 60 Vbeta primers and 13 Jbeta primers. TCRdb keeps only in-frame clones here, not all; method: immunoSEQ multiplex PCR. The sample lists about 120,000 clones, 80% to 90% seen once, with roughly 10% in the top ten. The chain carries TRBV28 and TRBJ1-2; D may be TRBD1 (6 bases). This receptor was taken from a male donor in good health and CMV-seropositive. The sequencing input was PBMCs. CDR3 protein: CASRPTGLLLGYTF. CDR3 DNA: TGTGCCAGCAGACCGACAGGTCTCCTTCTTGGCTACACCTTC.